The sequence of this T cell receptor (beta chain) was determined in a study of blood T cell repertoires in COVID-19. Overall study context: Acute and convalescent COVID-19 specimens originated in the United States, Italy and Spain. The cDNA or gDNA used as material had been derived from T cells, B-cell-depleted T cells, or PBMCs.

After removal of 6 bases from V and 9 bases from J, the junction contained 8 bases not matched to a gene. The CDR3 consists of 12 residues. Germline CDR1 reads KGHSH; CDR2 reads LQKENI. Authors' data handling: Researchers report that nucleated cell counts were estimated from reference gene primer amplification. Method: immunoSEQ multiplex PCR; TCRdb's copy keeps in-frame clones and lacks some. V, J and clone size derive from that table, while D and trimming were established from the DNA sequence. The repertoire holds tens of thousands of clones, almost 85% seen once, with about 14% in the top ten. V and J are TRBV18 and TRBJ2-7, with TRBD1 identical over 7 bases. The source material was peripheral blood. The receptor comes from a human donor in a cohort sampled during active COVID-19. CDR3 sequence reads: CASSSTGQLQYF. CDR3 nucleotide sequence: TGTGCCAGCTCCTCTACGGGACAGCTGCAGTACTTC.